This TCR beta chain is from a study of CD8 T cells in ankylosing spondylitis. Study-wide findings and caveats: As for the disease-linked clones, they showed a CD8+ phenotype and occurred at relatively low frequencies in peripheral blood. Within ankylosing spondylitis blood, a TCR beta motif made up of fewer than ten highly homologous variants appeared to be characteristic. As reported, disease-linked clones showed significant enrichment in matched ankylosing spondylitis synovial fluid.

In regard to this clonotype: Antigen: not known.

Each CDR3 protein is one row after TCRdb ran MiXCR on the 5' RACE reads. The repertoire holds 210,000 or so distinct CDR3 sequences, with about a quarter as singletons. V was pared by 4 bases and J by 0 bases, with 10 bases between. The CDR3 is 13 residues long. Germline values: CDR1 SQVTM, CDR2 ANQGSEA. Sequenced input: blood, either unsorted or a sorted T cell fraction (not recorded which). The rearrangement links TRBV29-1 to TRBJ2-7; the D gene is possibly TRBD2 (5 bases). The receptor comes from a male donor with ankylosing spondylitis or in good health (not recorded which). The CDR3 DNA reads TGCAGCGTTGCTCGGAGGAGCTCCTACGAGCAGTACTTC. Translating it yields CSVARRSSYEQYF.